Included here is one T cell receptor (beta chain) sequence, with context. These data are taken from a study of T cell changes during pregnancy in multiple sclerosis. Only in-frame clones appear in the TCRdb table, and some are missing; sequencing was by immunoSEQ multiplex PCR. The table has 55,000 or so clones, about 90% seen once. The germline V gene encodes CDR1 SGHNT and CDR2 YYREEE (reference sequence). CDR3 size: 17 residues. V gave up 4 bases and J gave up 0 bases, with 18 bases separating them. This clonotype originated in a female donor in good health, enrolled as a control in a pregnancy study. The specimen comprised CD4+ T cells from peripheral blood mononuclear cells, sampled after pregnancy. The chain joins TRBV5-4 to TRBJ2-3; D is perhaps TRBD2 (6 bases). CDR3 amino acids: CASSQFHTGGSTDTQYF. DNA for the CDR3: TGTGCCAGCAGCCAATTTCATACCGGGGGAAGCACAGATACGCAGTATTTT.